This T cell receptor beta chain was documented in a study of spatial heterogeneity in lung cancer. As for the study in general: On average, each unique TCR and UMI combination appeared more than ten times in raw reads. Whole-study results and caveats: One measure, the expanded intratumoral alpha and beta TCR count, tracked tumor mutation counts.

Every TCR cDNA molecule carried a tag that served as a unique molecular identifier. TCRdb processed the 5' RACE reads anew with MiXCR; each CDR3 protein has one entry. The repertoire holds 9,000 to 10,000 distinct CDR3 sequences, with 6% to 6.5% as singletons. This clonotype was recorded at least ten times. Its antigen is not identified. The junction departs from germline at one end; a sequencing error may be responsible. This CDR3 has 14 residues. Germline lookup yields CDR1 MDHEN and CDR2 SYDVKM. Noted time point: sample taken at primary tumor resection. Researchers sequenced whole RNA taken from tumor, nontumor lung or frozen PBMC without sorting.

This chain links TRBV28 with TRBJ1-5; 10 bases are shared with TRBD1. The source of this sequence is a female donor with early-stage non-small cell lung cancer. This specimen was lung tumor tissue, taken at surgery. The CDR3: CASSTGTGDHPQHF. CDR3 coding DNA: TGTGCCAGCAGCACCGGGACAGGGGATCACCCCCAGCATTTT.